These 30 T cell receptor beta chains share one sample of origin, sequenced in a study of control samples from healthy donors and cancer patients. Profiling relied on immunoSEQ multiplex PCR, and the TCRdb table lists in-frame clones only, not all of them. There are about 150,000 clones in the sample; over 90% occur only once, and approximately 2.5% lies in the top ten. The material sequenced was blood. The source of these receptors is a man over 45 in good health.

This chain joins TRBV19 and TRBJ2-4; 7 bases are shared with TRBD1. CDR3 length: 16 amino acids. Unmatched junction bases numbered 10, after V lost 3 bases and J lost 5 bases. Per germline, CDR1 LNHDA and CDR2 SQIVND (reference sequence). CDR3 sequence: CASSIRDREGENIQYF. In DNA form, the CDR3 reads TGTGCCAGTAGTATCCGCGACAGGGAAGGCGAAAACATTCAGTACTTC.

The V and J genes are TRBV12-3 or TRBV12-4 and TRBJ1-3; D remains ambiguous. The CDR3 spans 13 residues. Trimming removed 3 bases from V and 4 bases from J, with 7 bases in between. The CDR3 is CASSFIEGNTIYF. CDR3 nucleotides: TGTGCCAGCAGTTTTATAGAGGGAAACACCATATATTTT.

The V and J genes are TRBV15 and TRBJ1-5, with 7 bases identical to TRBD1. Germline V CDR1 and CDR2: LNHNV, YYDKDF (reference sequence). This CDR3 is built from 16 residues. Trimming took 1 base from V and 1 from J; bases not matched to a gene: 4. The CDR3, as DNA: TGTGCCACCAGCAGAGGGCCGGGACAGAGCAATCAGCCCCAGCATTTT. The encoded protein is CATSRGPGQSNQPQHF. The full variable domain, rest sourced from reference TRBV15 and TRBJ1-5, is DAMVIQNPRYQVTQFGKPVTLSCSQTLNHNVMYWYQQKSSQAPKLLFHYYDKDFNNEADTPDNFQSRRPNTSFCFLDIRSPGLGDTAMYLCATSRGPGQSNQPQHFGDGTRLSIL.

The chain's CDR3 is CASSVGRRSPLHF. CDR3 bases: TGTGCCAGCAGCGTAGGACGGCGGTCACCCCTCCACTTT. The chain joins TRBV9 to TRBJ1-6; D is unclear. The CDR3 extends over 13 amino acids. Between the trimmed V and J ends, which lost 0 bases and 10 bases, there was a span of 8 bases. Looked up from germline, CDR1 is SGDLS and CDR2 is YYNGEE.

CDR3 amino acids: CASSELRTSYGYTF. CDR3 DNA sequence: TGTGCCAGCAGTGAATTGAGGACTTCCTATGGCTACACCTTC. The V call is TRBV2, the J call TRBJ1-2, with D hard to call. Germline CDR1 reads SNHLY; CDR2 reads FYNNEI. This CDR3 has 14 residues. Trimming took off 2 bases at V and 4 bases at J, with 11 bases between the two ends.

The chain is built from TRBV5-4 and TRBJ1-6, with 9 nucleotides matching TRBD1. J was trimmed by 10 bases and V by 3 bases; bases with no gene match: 5. CDR3 length: 14 residues. Germline V gene sequence: CDR1 SGHNT, CDR2 YYREEE (reference sequence). The CDR3, as DNA: TGTGCCAGCAGCTCCGGGACAGGGCCATCACCCCTCCACTTT. It specifies CASSSGTGPSPLHF.

CDR3 in amino acids: CASSKRQLNTEAFF. In DNA form, the CDR3 reads TGTGCCAGTAGTAAGAGACAGTTGAACACTGAAGCTTTCTTT. The gene calls are TRBV19 and TRBJ1-1; the D gene is possibly TRBD1 (5 bases). V was trimmed by 4 bases and J by 0 bases, leaving 9 bases between them. The CDR3 has 14 residues. The germline gives CDR1 LNHDA, CDR2 SQIVND (reference sequence). The full variable domain, rest sourced from reference TRBV19 and TRBJ1-1, is DGGITQSPKYLFRKEGQNVTLSCEQNLNHDAMYWYRQDPGQGLRLIYYSQIVNDFQKGDIAEGYSVSREKKESFPLTVTSAQKNPTAFYLCASSKRQLNTEAFFGQGTRLTVV.

This clone was seen only once. This chain joins TRBV28 and TRBJ2-7, with 9 nucleotides matching TRBD1. Germline V gene data show CDR1 as MDHEN and CDR2 as SYDVKM. Germline trimming cut 6 bases from V and 3 bases from J; bases unmatched to any gene: 6. The CDR3 spans 14 residues. The CDR3: CASRLGQGNYEQYF. CDR3 in DNA: TGTGCCAGCAGACTGGGACAGGGAAACTACGAGCAGTACTTC.

V is TRBV9 and J is TRBJ2-5, with 9 nucleotides matching TRBD1. Germline V CDR1 and CDR2: SGDLS, YYNGEE. J gave up 4 bases and V 4 bases, and 8 bases lay outside the gene matches. There are 15 residues in the CDR3. The CDR3 here is CASSPVGTGLETQYF. CDR3 nucleotides: TGTGCCAGCAGCCCAGTAGGGACAGGGCTAGAGACCCAGTACTTC. The complete variable domain, with remaining parts taken from reference TRBV9 and TRBJ2-5, reads DSGVTQTPKHLITATGQRVTLRCSPRSGDLSVYWYQQSLDQGLQFLIQYYNGEERAKGNILERFSAQQFPDLHSELNLSSLELGDSALYFCASSPVGTGLETQYFGPGTRLLVL.

The chain combines TRBV7-9 with TRBJ1-2; 9 bases are shared with TRBD1. This CDR3 has 14 amino acids. Germline V gene lookup returns CDR1 SEHNR and CDR2 FQNEAQ (reference sequence). The V and J ends lost 2 bases and 2 bases, in that order; junction bases with no gene match: 0. In nucleotides, the CDR3 is TGTGCCAGCAGCTTAACAGGGGGCAACTATGGCTACACCTTC. This gives the protein CASSLTGGNYGYTF. Drawing the rest from reference TRBV7-9 and TRBJ1-2, the complete variable domain is DTGVSQNPRHKITKRGQNVTFRCDPISEHNRLYWYRQTLGQGPEFLTYFQNEAQLEKSRLLSDRFSAERPKGSFSTLEIQRTEQGDSAMYLCASSLTGGNYGYTFGSGTRLTVV.

This sequence joins TRBV27 and TRBJ1-1; 8 nucleotides align to TRBD1. CDR1 MNHEY and CDR2 SMNVEV come from the germline V gene (reference sequence). The CDR3 runs to 15 residues. V gave up 6 bases and J gave up 0 bases; unmatched junction bases: 6. Written as DNA, the CDR3 is TGTGCCAGCAGCCTCGACAGGGGTTTGAACACTGAAGCTTTCTTT. This translates into CASSLDRGLNTEAFF.

The chain couples TRBV29-1 to TRBJ2-7; D unclear. This CDR3 has 11 amino acids. Trimming shortened V by 4 bases and J by 7 bases, and 11 bases separated the two germline ends. CDR1 is SQVTM, CDR2 ANQGSEA, per germline. The CDR3 region has the DNA TGCAGCGTTGTTGTTTCGCCAGAGCAGTACTTC. Amino acid sequence: CSVVVSPEQYF.

The chain has TRBV11-2 and TRBJ1-4; TRBD1 is a possible D gene (6 bases). From germline, CDR1 is SGHAT and CDR2 FQNNGV. The CDR3 loop spans 17 amino acids. V lost 1 base and J 1 base, leaving 13 bases between the germline ends. The CDR3, as DNA: TGTGCCAGCAGCTTAGGGCAGGGGTTGGAAACTAATGAAAAACTGTTTTTT. Protein sequence: CASSLGQGLETNEKLFF.

The rearrangement uses TRBV7-9 and TRBJ1-6, with unresolved D. V was shortened by 4 bases and J by 13 bases, with 11 bases between the two germline ends. Germline lookup yields CDR1 SEHNR and CDR2 FQNEAQ (reference sequence). CDR3 length: 12 amino acids. The CDR3 DNA is TGTGCCAGCAGCTCCTCCTTGGGGCCCCTCCACTTT. This encodes CASSSSLGPLHF.

This chain uses TRBV24-1 with TRBJ1-5; D ambiguous. CDR1 KGHDR and CDR2 SFDVKD come from the germline V gene. The V end was cut by 5 bases, the J end by 1 base, with 5 bases between. This CDR3 spans 13 amino acids. CDR3 protein: CATSVESNQPQHF. CDR3 sequence (DNA): TGTGCCACCAGTGTAGAAAGCAATCAGCCCCAGCATTTT.

This rearrangement joins TRBV2 to TRBJ1-5, with 7 bases identical to TRBD1. J gave up 5 bases and V 2 bases, and 18 bases lay outside the gene matches. This CDR3 is 19 amino acids long. Per germline, CDR1 SNHLY and CDR2 FYNNEI. CDR3 in amino acids: CASSEKETGSPIVHQPQHF. CDR3 sequence (DNA): TGTGCCAGCAGTGAAAAAGAGACAGGGTCCCCAATTGTCCATCAGCCCCAGCATTTT. The full variable domain, with the rest looked up from reference TRBV2 and TRBJ1-5, is EPEVTQTPSHQVTQMGQEVILRCVPISNHLYFYWYRQILGQKVEFLVSFYNNEISEKSEIFDDQFSVERPDGSNFTLKIRSTKLEDSAMYFCASSEKETGSPIVHQPQHFGDGTRLSIL.

The chain carries TRBV7-8 and TRBJ2-3; tentative D call: TRBD2 (6 bases). The CDR3 spans 15 residues. From germline, CDR1 is SGHVS and CDR2 FQNEAQ. The ends were cut back, 0 bases at V and 6 bases at J, with 13 bases in the middle. CDR3 sequence: CASSLAGSGSDTQYF. The DNA for the CDR3 is TGTGCCAGCAGCTTAGCGGGGAGCGGGTCGGATACGCAGTATTTT.

This clone appeared once. The genes are TRBV25-1 and TRBJ1-3; no firm D call. CDR3 length: 13 residues. With 5 bases removed from V and 0 bases from J, the gap between germline ends came to 5 bases. In germline, CDR1 is MGHDK, CDR2 SYGVNS. In DNA, the CDR3 is TGTGCCAGCAGTCCTTTCTCTGGAAACACCATATATTTT. It yields the protein CASSPFSGNTIYF.

This clone has only one observation. The V and J genes are TRBV7-9 and TRBJ1-1; D not resolved. Germline V gene data show CDR1 as SEHNR and CDR2 as FQNEAQ (reference sequence). CDR3 length: 14 residues. Trimming pared 0 bases from V and 6 bases from J, leaving 11 bases between. CDR3 sequence (DNA): TGTGCCAGCAGCTTAGCCGTCCAGTTCCCTGAAGCTTTCTTT. This encodes CASSLAVQFPEAFF.

This chain links TRBV4-2 with TRBJ2-5; D is uncertain. V lost 0 bases and J 2 bases, leaving 10 bases between the germline ends. CDR1 is LGHNA, CDR2 YNFKEQ, per germline. This CDR3 comprises 15 residues. CDR3 in amino acids: CASSQDRSAQETQYF. CDR3 nucleotides: TGTGCCAGCAGCCAAGATAGAAGCGCACAAGAGACCCAGTACTTC.

V usage is TRBV18 and J usage is TRBJ2-1; D could derive from TRBD1 or TRBD2 (5 bases each). V lost 1 base, J lost 2 bases, and 15 bases lay in between. Germline V gives CDR1 KGHSH, CDR2 LQKENI. The CDR3 sequence is 17 residues long. The CDR3 here is CASSPRANVGPYNEQFF. CDR3 sequence (DNA): TGTGCCAGCTCACCACGGGCGAACGTGGGACCCTACAATGAGCAGTTCTTC.

The rearrangement links TRBV19 to TRBJ2-1; 10 nucleotides match TRBD2. This CDR3 contains 17 residues. The germline V gene has CDR1 LNHDA and CDR2 SQIVND (reference sequence). V lost 2 bases, J lost 0 bases, and 4 bases stayed unmatched. Here the CDR3 reads CASSISAGGSSYNEQFF. DNA of the CDR3: TGTGCCAGTAGTATATCAGCGGGAGGGAGCTCCTACAATGAGCAGTTCTTC. Supplemented by reference TRBV19 and TRBJ2-1, the full variable domain reads DGGITQSPKYLFRKEGQNVTLSCEQNLNHDAMYWYRQDPGQGLRLIYYSQIVNDFQKGDIAEGYSVSREKKESFPLTVTSAQKNPTAFYLCASSISAGGSSYNEQFFGPGTRLTVL.

The CDR3 reads CASRTGLNTEAFF. CDR3 nucleotides: TGTGCCAGCCGAACAGGGTTGAACACTGAAGCTTTCTTT. This sequence joins TRBV12-3 or TRBV12-4 and TRBJ1-1; maybe TRBD1 (6 bases). The CDR3 runs 13 residues. Trimming took off 8 bases at V and 0 bases at J, with 10 bases between the two ends.

The V call is TRBV3-1 (or the pseudogene TRBV3-2), the J call TRBJ1-4; the D is unclear. Between the trimmed V and J ends, which lost 4 bases and 0 bases, there was a span of 9 bases. The CDR3 sequence is 15 residues long. Per the germline V gene, CDR1 is LGHDT and CDR2 is YNNKEL (reference sequence). The CDR3 spells CASSLKSSTNEKLFF. The CDR3 DNA is TGTGCCAGCAGCCTAAAGTCCTCAACTAATGAAAAACTGTTTTTT.

The chain uses TRBV5-4 and TRBJ2-6; TRBD1 aligns across 9 bases. CDR1 is SGHNT, CDR2 YYREEE, per germline (reference sequence). There are 17 residues in the CDR3. V trimming: 4 bases; J trimming: 2 bases; junction bases outside the gene matches: 7. CDR3 DNA: TGTGCCAGCAGCACAACAGGGGGCGCGACTGGGGCCAACGTCCTGACTTTC. Translated: CASSTTGGATGANVLTF.

The V gene is TRBV27, the J gene TRBJ2-7; 7 positions agree with TRBD1. V lost 5 bases and J lost 3; bases outside the gene matches: 4. In germline, CDR1 is MNHEY, CDR2 SMNVEV (reference sequence). The CDR3 has 13 residues. The CDR3 here is CASSPRQGYEQYF. In DNA form, the CDR3 reads TGTGCCAGCAGTCCCCGACAGGGCTACGAGCAGTACTTC.

The chain combines TRBV7-2 with TRBJ2-1, with 14 bases that match TRBD2. V shed 1 base, J shed 9 bases, and the junction held 5 bases outside the gene matches. Per germline, CDR1 SGHTA and CDR2 FQGNSA. The CDR3 length is 16 residues. CDR3 amino acids: CASSLDGTSGSSEQFF. CDR3 nucleotide sequence: TGTGCCAGCAGCTTAGATGGGACTAGCGGGAGTAGTGAGCAGTTCTTC. Using reference TRBV7-2 and TRBJ2-1 for the parts outside the CDR3, the full variable domain is GAGVSQSPSNKVTEKGKDVELRCDPISGHTALYWYRQSLGQGLEFLIYFQGNSAPDKSGLPSDRFSAERTGGSVSTLTIQRTQQEDSAVYLCASSLDGTSGSSEQFFGPGTRLTVL.

This clone was recorded a few times. The chain carries TRBV19 and TRBJ2-2; D ambiguous. The germline V and J ends were trimmed by 5 bases and 6 bases, with 10 bases remaining between them. The germline V gene has CDR1 LNHDA and CDR2 SQIVND (reference sequence). This CDR3 has 13 residues. The CDR3 spells CASSFRLAGELFF. The CDR3 DNA is TGTGCCAGTAGTTTCCGTCTCGCCGGGGAGCTGTTTTTT.

The V and J genes are TRBV5-6 and TRBJ2-1, with a tentative D call TRBD1 (6 bases). CDR1 and CDR2 (germline): SGHDT, YYEEEE. CDR3 length equals 13 residues. Trimming cost V 4 bases and J 10 bases, with 15 bases left between them. CDR3 nucleotide sequence: TGTGCCAGCAGCCTGATACAGGGTCGGGAGCAGTTCTTC. Translated, it gives CASSLIQGREQFF.

The V gene is TRBV5-4, the J gene TRBJ2-3; 10 bases are shared with TRBD2. CDR1 and CDR2 (germline): SGHNT, YYREEE (reference sequence). The V and J ends lost 3 bases and 5 bases, in that order; junction bases with no gene match: 6. The CDR3 length is 15 residues. CDR3 nucleotide sequence: TGTGCCAGCAGCTCGGGGATAGCGGGAGGAGATACGCAGTATTTT. Amino acid sequence: CASSSGIAGGDTQYF.